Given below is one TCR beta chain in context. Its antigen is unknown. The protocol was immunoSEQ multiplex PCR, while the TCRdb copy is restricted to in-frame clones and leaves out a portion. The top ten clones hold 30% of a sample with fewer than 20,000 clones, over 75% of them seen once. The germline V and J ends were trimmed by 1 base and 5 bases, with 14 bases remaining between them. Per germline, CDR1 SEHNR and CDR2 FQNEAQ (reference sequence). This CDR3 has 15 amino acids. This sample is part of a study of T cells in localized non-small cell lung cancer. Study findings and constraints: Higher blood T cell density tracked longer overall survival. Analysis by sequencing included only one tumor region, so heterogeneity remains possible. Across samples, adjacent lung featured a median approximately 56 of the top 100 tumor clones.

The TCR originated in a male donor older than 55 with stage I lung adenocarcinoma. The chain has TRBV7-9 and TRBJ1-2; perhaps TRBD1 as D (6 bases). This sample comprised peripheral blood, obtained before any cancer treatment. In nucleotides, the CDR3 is TGTGCCAGCAGCTTAGGAGACAGGACTTCGTATGGCTACACCTTC. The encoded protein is CASSLGDRTSYGYTF.